Listed here is a single T cell receptor (beta chain). Its antigen is as yet unknown. The data originate from a study of cytomegalovirus exposure and HLA in healthy donors. Broader study findings: Likely technical artifact: a cluster of highly shared sequence variants.

Vbeta (60) and Jbeta (13) primers were used in the PCR. Generated by immunoSEQ multiplex PCR, the TCRdb table keeps only in-frame clones and is missing some. Of 100,000 or so clones listed, 70% to 80% are singletons. CDR1 and CDR2 from the germline V gene are SGHRS and YFSETQ. V was clipped by 0 bases and J by 0 bases, with 14 bases between them. The CDR3 is 17 amino acids. This TCR derives from a woman in her thirties or forties in good health and CMV-seronegative. V usage is TRBV5-1 and J usage is TRBJ2-3; maybe TRBD1 (5 bases). The sequenced sample was PBMCs. For the CDR3, the DNA is TGCGCCAGCAGCTTGGGGCAGGGCTACCCTAGCACAGATACGCAGTATTTT. This encodes CASSLGQGYPSTDTQYF.